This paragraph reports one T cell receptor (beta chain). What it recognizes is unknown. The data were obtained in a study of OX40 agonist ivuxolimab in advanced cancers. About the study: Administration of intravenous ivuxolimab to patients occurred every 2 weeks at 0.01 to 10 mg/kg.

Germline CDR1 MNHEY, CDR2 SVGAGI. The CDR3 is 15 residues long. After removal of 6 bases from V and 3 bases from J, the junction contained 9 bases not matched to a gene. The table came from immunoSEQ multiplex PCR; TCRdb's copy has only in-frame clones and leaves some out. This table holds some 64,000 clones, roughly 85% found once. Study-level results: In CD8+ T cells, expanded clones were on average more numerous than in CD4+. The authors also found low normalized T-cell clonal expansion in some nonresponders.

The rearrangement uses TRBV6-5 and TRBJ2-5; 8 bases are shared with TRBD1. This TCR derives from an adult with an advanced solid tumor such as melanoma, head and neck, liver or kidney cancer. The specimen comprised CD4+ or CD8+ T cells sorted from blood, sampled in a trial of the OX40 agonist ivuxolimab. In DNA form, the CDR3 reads TGTGCCAGCAGCTGGGACAGGACCAGCGAAGAGACCCAGTACTTC. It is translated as CASSWDRTSEETQYF.